The 16 T cell receptor beta chains in this list originate from one sample, sequenced in a study of blood T cell repertoires in COVID-19. Only in-frame clones appear in the TCRdb table, and some are missing; sequencing was by immunoSEQ multiplex PCR. The table includes over 150,000 clones, 70% to 90% detected once. Sequenced material: peripheral blood. These receptors all stem from a man aged 50 or older with active or convalescent COVID-19.

V is TRBV7-3 and J is TRBJ2-1; TRBD1 might be the D (5 bases). The CDR3 runs 13 residues. Trimming cost V 4 bases and J 8 bases, with 12 bases left between them. Germline loops: CDR1 SGHTA, CDR2 FQGTGA. CDR3 protein: CASSSAGLHEQFF. The CDR3, as DNA: TGTGCCAGCAGCTCGGCAGGGCTCCATGAGCAGTTCTTC. Drawing the rest from reference TRBV7-3 and TRBJ2-1, the complete variable domain is GAGVSQTPSNKVTEKGKYVELRCDPISGHTALYWYRQSLGQGPEFLIYFQGTGAADDSGLPNDRFFAVRPEGSVSTLKIQRTERGDSAVYLCASSSAGLHEQFFGPGTRLTVL.

This sequence joins TRBV9 and TRBJ1-5; D unclear. This CDR3 contains 15 residues. V was pared by 0 bases and J by 1 base, with 8 bases between. The V gene's germline CDR1 is SGDLS and CDR2 YYNGEE. The CDR3 sequence is CASSVGYQSNQPQHF. The CDR3 coding sequence is TGTGCCAGCAGCGTAGGGTATCAGAGCAATCAGCCCCAGCATTTT.

The chain carries TRBV2 and TRBJ1-6, with TRBD1 identical over 7 bases. The CDR3 consists of 15 residues. Germline V gene lookup returns CDR1 SNHLY and CDR2 FYNNEI. V gave up 6 bases and J gave up 3 bases; unmatched junction bases: 5. The CDR3 sequence: CASSVGTVYNSPLHF. The CDR3 DNA reads as TGTGCCAGCAGCGTCGGGACAGTCTATAATTCACCCCTCCACTTT. Filled out from reference TRBV2 and TRBJ1-6, the complete variable domain reads EPEVTQTPSHQVTQMGQEVILRCVPISNHLYFYWYRQILGQKVEFLVSFYNNEISEKSEIFDDQFSVERPDGSNFTLKIRSTKLEDSAMYFCASSVGTVYNSPLHFGNGTRLTVT.

The chain couples TRBV10-3 to TRBJ1-5; unclear D gene. Germline-derived CDR1 and CDR2 are ENHRY and SYGVKD. Trimming took off 1 base at V and 6 bases at J, with 13 bases between the two ends. The CDR3 has 15 amino acids. CDR3 nucleotide sequence: TGTGCCATCAGTGAGTACGGGGAACGTACTCAGCCCCAGCATTTT. This codes for CAISEYGERTQPQHF.

With respect to this clone: One junction end does not reproduce the germline sequence, and a read error may be involved. The chain carries TRBV20-1 and TRBJ1-1, with TRBD1 as a possible D gene (5 bases). The CDR3 length is 14 residues. In germline, CDR1 is DFQATT, CDR2 SNEGSKA (reference sequence). The CDR3, as DNA: TGCAGTGCTAGTTCGCGGCAATGGGGCGCTCCTCAGAATTTT. Translation: CSASSRQWGAPQNF.

The chain recombines TRBV9 with TRBJ2-5; 10 bases match TRBD2. This CDR3 is 17 amino acids long. Trimming removed 0 bases from V and 1 base from J; junction bases left unmatched: 6. Germline CDR1 and CDR2: SGDLS and YYNGEE. The chain's CDR3 is CASSVGASGGTQETQYF. The CDR3, as DNA: TGTGCCAGCAGCGTAGGTGCTAGCGGGGGAACCCAAGAGACCCAGTACTTC. Full variable domain (missing parts from reference TRBV9 and TRBJ2-5): DSGVTQTPKHLITATGQRVTLRCSPRSGDLSVYWYQQSLDQGLQFLIQYYNGEERAKGNILERFSAQQFPDLHSELNLSSLELGDSALYFCASSVGASGGTQETQYFGPGTRLLVL.

The chain joins TRBV5-8 to TRBJ1-2; 12 bases fit TRBD1. V was clipped by 4 bases and J by 4 bases; unmatched bases: 5. CDR1 and CDR2 (germline): SGHTS, YDEGEE. The CDR3 is 15 amino acids. The CDR3 region has the DNA TGTGCCAGCAGCGTTCCGGGACAGGGGGCCTATGGCTACACCTTC. Its protein product is CASSVPGQGAYGYTF. The whole variable domain, filled in from reference TRBV5-8 and TRBJ1-2, reads EAGVTQSPTHLIKTRGQQATLRCSPISGHTSVYWYQQALGLGLQFLLWYDEGEERNRGNFPPRFSGRQFPNYSSELNVNALELEDSALYLCASSVPGQGAYGYTFGSGTRLTVV.

This chain links TRBV6-5 with TRBJ1-2; the match to TRBD1 covers 7 bases. V was pared by 5 bases and J by 5 bases, with 8 bases of the junction left unmatched. Germline V gives CDR1 MNHEY, CDR2 SVGAGI. The CDR3 is 14 residues long. The CDR3 sequence: CASSNPGQSYGYTF. CDR3 nucleotides: TGTGCCAGCAGTAATCCGGGACAGTCGTATGGCTACACCTTC.

V is TRBV5-1 and J is TRBJ1-2, with D perhaps TRBD1 (5 bases). This CDR3 region has 13 residues. CDR1 is SGHRS, CDR2 YFSETQ, per germline. The germline V and J ends were trimmed by 0 bases and 10 bases, with 13 bases remaining between them. The CDR3 protein is CASSLEVRDAYTF. Here the CDR3 DNA reads TGCGCCAGCAGCTTGGAAGTGCGGGACGCCTACACCTTC.

The genes are TRBV6-4 and TRBJ2-3, with 8 positions matching TRBD2. The CDR3 is 16 amino acids. Germline lookup yields CDR1 MRHNA and CDR2 SNTAGT. J gave up 2 bases and V 0 bases, and 4 bases lay outside the gene matches. This CDR3 reads CASSDSKRGHTDTQYF. CDR3 nucleotide sequence: TGTGCCAGCAGTGACTCGAAGCGGGGGCACACAGATACGCAGTATTTT.

The rearrangement links TRBV30 to TRBJ1-5; D may be TRBD1 (6 bases). V was trimmed by 5 bases and J by 7 bases, leaving 12 bases between them. The CDR3 length is 12 residues. Germline V gives CDR1 GTSNPN, CDR2 SVGIG (reference sequence). The CDR3 protein is CAWGQQGQPQHF. For the CDR3, the DNA is TGTGCCTGGGGACAGCAGGGGCAGCCCCAGCATTTT.

The CDR3 region is CASSSGGVGYF. CDR3 DNA sequence: TGTGCCAGTAGTAGTGGAGGGGTAGGGTACTTC. J is TRBJ2-7 and V is TRBV19; maybe TRBD2 (6 bases). The CDR3 loop spans 11 amino acids. Germline V lookup: CDR1 LNHDA, CDR2 SQIVND (reference sequence). V lost 4 bases to trimming and J lost 12 bases, with 13 bases between them.

The chain carries TRBV6-2 or TRBV6-3 and TRBJ2-7, with 8 nucleotides matching TRBD2. Germline assignment: CDR1 MNHEY and CDR2 SVGEGT. V lost 5 bases and J lost 4; bases outside the gene matches: 13. CDR3 length: 16 residues. CDR3 sequence: CASSGGLAGLGYEQYF. The DNA of the CDR3 is TGTGCCAGCAGTGGGGGCCTAGCGGGCCTAGGGTACGAGCAGTACTTC.

This clone was seen just once. The rearrangement joins TRBV27 to TRBJ1-2; no clear D gene. In germline, CDR1 is MNHEY, CDR2 SMNVEV (reference sequence). The V end was cut by 3 bases, the J end by 8 bases, with 13 bases between. This CDR3 contains 13 residues. The CDR3 DNA reads TGTGCCAGCAGTTTTCACTTGGGAGGCGGCTACACCTTC. The encoded protein is CASSFHLGGGYTF.

The chain carries TRBV7-3 and TRBJ2-7; 9 nucleotides match TRBD1. The V gene's germline CDR1 is SGHTA and CDR2 FQGTGA. This CDR3 region has 14 residues. V was clipped by 5 bases and J by 6 bases; unmatched bases: 8. The CDR3 loop reads CASSPDRGAGEQYF. CDR3 nucleotide sequence: TGTGCCAGCAGCCCGGACAGGGGCGCAGGCGAGCAGTACTTC.

J is TRBJ2-2 and V is TRBV24-1; weak D call: TRBD2 (5 bases). Trimming pared 7 bases from V and 7 bases from J, leaving 18 bases between. This CDR3 comprises 15 residues. In germline, CDR1 is KGHDR, CDR2 SFDVKD. Here the CDR3 DNA reads TGTGCCACCAGCCCAGAGGGTGGAAGAGGCGGGGAGCTGTTTTTT. This gives the protein CATSPEGGRGGELFF.